These 23 T cell receptor beta chains were all obtained from the same sample, sequenced in a study of blood T cell repertoires in COVID-19. Using immunoSEQ multiplex PCR, the repertoire was profiled, and TCRdb retains in-frame clones only, with some absent. This table has tens of thousands of clones, around 85% appearing once. Material for sequencing was peripheral blood. The origin of the receptors is a human donor in a cohort sampled during active COVID-19.

The chain is built from TRBV5-1 and TRBJ2-1, with 7 bases aligning to TRBD2. The length of the CDR3 is 16 residues. From germline, CDR1 is SGHRS and CDR2 YFSETQ. V trimming: 1 base; J trimming: 3 bases; junction bases outside the gene matches: 7. In nucleotides, the CDR3 is TGCGCCAGCAGCTTGTTTGCGGGAGCGGTCTACAATGAGCAGTTCTTC. Translated, it gives CASSLFAGAVYNEQFF.

This clone occurred once. The chain carries TRBV18 and TRBJ2-6, with 13 positions matching TRBD2. V lost 4 bases and J lost 2; bases outside the gene matches: 2. This CDR3 has 17 amino acids. Germline lookup yields CDR1 KGHSH and CDR2 LQKENI. Here the CDR3 reads CASSQGLAGAGANVLTF. The CDR3 region has the DNA TGTGCCAGCTCACAAGGACTAGCGGGGGCTGGGGCCAACGTCCTGACTTTC.

The gene calls are TRBV7-6 and TRBJ1-1; D remains unclear. The germline V gene has CDR1 SGHVS and CDR2 FNYEAQ. Between the trimmed V and J ends, which lost 6 bases and 5 bases, there was a span of 10 bases. The CDR3 runs 12 residues. Here the CDR3 reads CASSEGRTEAFF. In DNA, the CDR3 is TGTGCCAGCAGTGAGGGCAGAACTGAAGCTTTCTTT.

The genes are TRBV24-1 and TRBJ2-1, with 8 nucleotides matching TRBD2. This CDR3 comprises 18 residues. Trimming removed 5 bases from V and 0 bases from J; junction bases left unmatched: 11. Germline CDR1 is KGHDR and CDR2 is SFDVKD. The CDR3 DNA reads as TGTGCCACCAGTGCGTCTAGCGGGTATGGGAGCTCCTACAATGAGCAGTTCTTC. This encodes CATSASSGYGSSYNEQFF.

V and J are TRBV2 and TRBJ2-1; 9 nucleotides line up with TRBD2. V shed 6 bases and J 0 bases; nucleotides not matched to a gene: 3. This CDR3 region has 15 residues. The germline V gene has CDR1 SNHLY and CDR2 FYNNEI. The chain's CDR3 is CASRIAGASYNEQFF. CDR3 DNA: TGTGCCAGCAGGATAGCGGGGGCCTCCTACAATGAGCAGTTCTTC. Full variable domain (outside the CDR3, taken from reference TRBV2 and TRBJ2-1): EPEVTQTPSHQVTQMGQEVILRCVPISNHLYFYWYRQILGQKVEFLVSFYNNEISEKSEIFDDQFSVERPDGSNFTLKIRSTKLEDSAMYFCASRIAGASYNEQFFGPGTRLTVL.

J is TRBJ1-5 and V is TRBV6-1; TRBD1 is a possible D gene (6 bases). V lost 3 bases, J lost 0 bases, and 15 bases lay in between. This CDR3 is 17 amino acids long. CDR1 MNHNS and CDR2 SASEGT come from the germline V gene. Here the CDR3 DNA reads TGTGCCAGCAGTGATGCATTCGGGGGGCATAGCAATCAGCCCCAGCATTTT. Translating gives CASSDAFGGHSNQPQHF.

This clone appeared a single time. The chain links TRBV11-2 to TRBJ2-3, with a weak D call TRBD2 (5 bases). V shed 5 bases and J shed 0 bases, with 9 bases lying between them. The CDR3 is 14 residues long. CDR1 and CDR2 (germline): SGHAT, FQNNGV. This CDR3 reads CASSLGVSTDTQYF. The CDR3 coding sequence is TGTGCCAGCAGCCTCGGGGTTAGCACAGATACGCAGTATTTT.

This chain uses TRBV7-9 with TRBJ1-2, with 8 bases identical to TRBD1. The CDR3 spans 17 residues. J gave up 6 bases and V 1 base, and 13 bases lay outside the gene matches. The germline V gene has CDR1 SEHNR and CDR2 FQNEAQ (reference sequence). The CDR3 DNA sequence: TGTGCCAGCAGCTTAGAGGGGCAGGGGGCTTTTTCTCATGGCTACACCTTC. Its protein product is CASSLEGQGAFSHGYTF.

The chain joins TRBV10-3 to TRBJ1-5; D perhaps matches TRBD1 (5 bases). This CDR3 region has 14 residues. V was clipped by 3 bases and J by 3 bases, with 9 bases between them. The germline V gene encodes CDR1 ENHRY and CDR2 SYGVKD. The CDR3: CAISDGAPNQPQHF. The CDR3, as DNA: TGTGCCATCAGTGATGGGGCCCCCAATCAGCCCCAGCATTTT.

The chain has TRBV12-3 or TRBV12-4 and TRBJ2-4; D is ambiguous. Trimming removed 6 bases from V and 0 bases from J, with 6 bases in between. The CDR3 runs 13 residues. The CDR3 sequence is CASRAEAKNIQYF. The CDR3 bases are TGTGCCAGCAGGGCGGAAGCCAAAAACATTCAGTACTTC.

The chain is built from TRBV9 and TRBJ2-1; 10 bases line up with TRBD2. The CDR3 sequence is 18 residues long. The ends lost 0 bases at V and 0 bases at J; junction bases unmatched: 6. Germline assignment: CDR1 SGDLS and CDR2 YYNGEE. The CDR3 reads CASSVGAGGVSSYNEQFF. The CDR3 DNA reads TGTGCCAGCAGCGTAGGAGCGGGGGGGGTAAGCTCCTACAATGAGCAGTTCTTC.

This chain uses TRBV6-6 with TRBJ1-1; TRBD1 matches 7 bases. The CDR3 length is 14 residues. The germline V gene encodes CDR1 MNHNY and CDR2 SVGAGI (reference sequence). With 7 bases clipped from V and 1 base from J, the junction kept 6 bases outside the gene matches. CDR3 amino acids: CASTWRQGNTEAFF. The CDR3 nucleotides are TGTGCCAGCACGTGGAGACAGGGGAACACTGAAGCTTTCTTT.

This clone was seen just once. The chain uses TRBV30 and TRBJ1-2; 9 positions match TRBD1. The CDR3 covers 13 residues. CDR1 GTSNPN and CDR2 SVGIG come from the germline V gene (reference sequence). Trimming removed 1 base from V and 6 bases from J; junction bases left unmatched: 3. The CDR3 here is CAWSAGQGNGYTF. As DNA, the CDR3 is TGTGCCTGGAGTGCAGGACAGGGGAATGGCTACACCTTC.

The chain has TRBV4-3 and TRBJ1-2; weak D call: TRBD1 (5 bases). Germline V gives CDR1 LGHNA, CDR2 YSLEER. The germline V and J ends were trimmed by 0 bases and 4 bases, with 15 bases remaining between them. The CDR3 length is 16 residues. CDR3 region: CASSQDYGDSLYGYTF. Here the CDR3 DNA reads TGCGCCAGCAGCCAAGATTATGGTGACAGCCTCTATGGCTACACCTTC.

In DNA form, the CDR3 reads TGCGCCAGCAGCCTACAGAGAGATCCGGCGGGATCACCCCTCCACTTT. This encodes CASSLQRDPAGSPLHF. V and J are TRBV4-3 and TRBJ1-6; D is ambiguous. Trimming pared 4 bases from V and 10 bases from J, leaving 20 bases between. Germline loops: CDR1 LGHNA, CDR2 YSLEER. This CDR3 is built from 16 residues.

V usage is TRBV27 and J usage is TRBJ2-2; tentatively, D is TRBD2 (5 bases). Germline-derived CDR1 and CDR2 are MNHEY and SMNVEV (reference sequence). V was trimmed by 7 bases and J by 7 bases, leaving 13 bases between them. The CDR3 runs to 13 residues. In DNA form, the CDR3 reads TGTGCCAGCACCCTTCTTGGGAGCGGGGAGCTGTTTTTT. Translated: CASTLLGSGELFF.

The chain carries TRBV19 and TRBJ2-6, with 10 bases that match TRBD1. In germline, CDR1 is LNHDA, CDR2 SQIVND (reference sequence). V shed 5 bases, J shed 1 base, and the junction held 20 bases outside the gene matches. This CDR3 has 22 amino acids. The CDR3 DNA follows: TGTGCCAGTAGTGCCCTACCGGGACAGGGGATCCGAGGGAATTCTGGGGCCAACGTCCTGACTTTC. It encodes CASSALPGQGIRGNSGANVLTF.

The rearrangement joins TRBV18 to TRBJ2-1, with 9 bases fitting TRBD2. Germline CDR1 is KGHSH and CDR2 is LQKENI. The CDR3 spans 16 residues. V shed 1 base and J 7 bases; nucleotides not matched to a gene: 8. The chain's CDR3 is CASSPRREGPRNEQFF. CDR3 DNA: TGTGCCAGCTCACCACGGCGGGAGGGCCCTCGGAATGAGCAGTTCTTC.

The chain has TRBV7-3 and TRBJ2-2, with a tentative D call TRBD1 (7 bases). Germline assignment: CDR1 SGHTA and CDR2 FQGTGA. Trimming took 5 bases from V and 5 from J, leaving 18 bases between them. CDR3 length: 16 residues. CDR3 nucleotides: TGTGCCAGCAGCACCGAGGGGGGACAGAGGACCGGGGAGCTGTTTTTT. Amino acids: CASSTEGGQRTGELFF. Full variable domain (rest looked up from reference TRBV7-3 and TRBJ2-2): GAGVSQTPSNKVTEKGKYVELRCDPISGHTALYWYRQSLGQGPEFLIYFQGTGAADDSGLPNDRFFAVRPEGSVSTLKIQRTERGDSAVYLCASSTEGGQRTGELFFGEGSRLTVL.

The genes are TRBV10-3 and TRBJ2-7; D is undetermined. The CDR3 has 16 amino acids. V was cut by 0 bases and J by 0 bases, with 12 bases left in between. CDR1 and CDR2 from the germline V gene are ENHRY and SYGVKD. As DNA, the CDR3 is TGTGCCATCAGTGAGTCAGGCAGGAAGAGCTCCTACGAGCAGTACTTC. The encoded protein is CAISESGRKSSYEQYF.

The V gene is TRBV6-2 or TRBV6-3, the J gene TRBJ2-7, with 10 nucleotides matching TRBD1. Looked up from germline, CDR1 is MNHEY and CDR2 is SVGEGT. Unmatched junction bases numbered 4, after V lost 4 bases and J lost 4 bases. This CDR3 contains 14 residues. CDR3 DNA sequence: TGTGCCAGCAGTTGGGGGACAGGGGCTTACGAGCAGTACTTC. It codes for CASSWGTGAYEQYF.

The chain joins TRBV6-5 to TRBJ2-7; 7 bases are shared with TRBD1. The CDR3 extends over 15 amino acids. The ends lost 0 bases at V and 6 bases at J; junction bases unmatched: 8. Looked up from germline, CDR1 is MNHEY and CDR2 is SVGAGI. CDR3 DNA: TGTGCCAGCAGTTACTCGAAGGGGGCTGCCACCGAGCAGTACTTC. This sequence encodes CASSYSKGAATEQYF.

The rearrangement joins TRBV7-9 to TRBJ2-3, with 10 bases that match TRBD2. The CDR3 contains 15 residues. V lost 5 bases to trimming and J lost 2 bases; unmatched junction nucleotides: 4. The germline V gene encodes CDR1 SEHNR and CDR2 FQNEAQ (reference sequence). The CDR3 nucleotides are TGTGCCAGCAGCCAAGGACTAGCGGACACAGATACGCAGTATTTT. Amino acid sequence: CASSQGLADTDTQYF.